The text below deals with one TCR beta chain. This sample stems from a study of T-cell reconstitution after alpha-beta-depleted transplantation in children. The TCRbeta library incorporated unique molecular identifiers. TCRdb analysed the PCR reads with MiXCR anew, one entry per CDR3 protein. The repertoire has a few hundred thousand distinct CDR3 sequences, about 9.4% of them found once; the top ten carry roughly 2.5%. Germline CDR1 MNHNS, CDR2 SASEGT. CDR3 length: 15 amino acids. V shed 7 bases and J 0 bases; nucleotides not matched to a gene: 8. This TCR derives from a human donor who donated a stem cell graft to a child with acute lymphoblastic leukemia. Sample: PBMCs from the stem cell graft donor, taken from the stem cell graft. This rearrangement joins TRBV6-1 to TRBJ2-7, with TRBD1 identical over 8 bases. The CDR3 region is CASTADRAVSYEQYF. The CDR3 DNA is TGTGCCAGCACCGCGGACAGGGCCGTCTCCTACGAGCAGTACTTC.